This T cell receptor (beta chain) was identified during a study of T cell responses to AZD1222 COVID-19 vaccine (dated by TCRdb to the early 2020s). Concerning the study at large: AZD1222 recipients with second doses at about 4 weeks or about 12 weeks were pooled, because spike-specific TCR depth and breadth did not differ between schedules. TCR sequencing covered more than 230 trial participants: 200 to 220 given two doses of AZD1222 and approximately 25 given two doses of MenACWY control vaccine. Enrollment into the trials was organized by age into subgroups of 18-55, 56-69 and 70-plus years, and those subgroups contained roughly 140, 27 and 60 TCR-sequenced participants, respectively. Overall study results and their limits: Epitopes outside the regions mutated in the B.1.351 and B.1.1.7 variants were reportedly recognized by nearly half of the unique spike-specific TCRs. Most participants were white British and females outnumbered males, and the authors suggested that clonal diversity may have been underestimated. Because no day 14 peak-response samples were available, repertoires were characterized only after the peak T cell response. The 56-69-year group was small, and its depth increase did not reach significance, likely because of low power. Only five or six AZD1222 recipients were SARS-CoV-2 seropositive at baseline, limiting conclusions about previously exposed vaccinees. A significant rise in spike-specific TCR breadth and depth was observed after two AZD1222 doses relative to day 0 and relative to MenACWY recipients. Vaccine-associated CD4 TCRs spanned the whole spike protein, with dominant responses in regions 160-218 and 743-854.

What the time point label conveys for this sample: baseline before first vaccination. The vaccinee samples were drawn from two UK trials, COV001 and COV002, one of which was a single-blind randomized controlled phase 2/3 trial testing AZD1222 (ChAdOx1 nCoV-19) in healthy adults. Trial participant PBMC samples were collected at day 0 and day 28 after the second dose for TCRbeta chain sequencing. Remarks on this clone: It has no known antigen specificity. Per-nucleotide qualities are absent, and no much larger clonotype sits a single base away.

The CDR3 regions of human TCRbeta chains were subjected to immunosequencing. Per the original workflow: TCRs in the repertoires were compared against a reference library of SARS-CoV-2-specific TCRs that had been generated with the MIRA antigen-specificity platform. Breadth was defined as the fraction of unique TCRs that were SARS-CoV-2-associated, and depth was defined as the fraction of total T cells that were SARS-CoV-2-associated. Using the MIRA data, every spike-specific TCR was mapped to the spike region that the TCR reacted to and assigned to either a CD4 or a CD8 class. Log10-transformed breadth and depth values were compared by one-way ANOVA with Sidak's multiple comparisons tests. Here the immuneACCESS table is served through TCRdb, limited to in-frame sequences with V and J called. Missing clones are a known gap in these copies; in checked studies unresolved V genes cover under half, and the rest lacks a known reason. V, J and clone size reflect that table, while D and trimming were determined from the DNA. This sample is represented by around 100,000 clones; about 85% of them were singletons. The top ten constitute about 1.8% of the sample.

The source material was peripheral blood, sampled on day 0 of AZD1222 vaccination. This clonotype was obtained from an adult in good health.

The CDR3 has the sequence CASSYQRRAYGEKLFF. The nucleotide sequence is given as TGTGCCAGCAGCTACCAAAGGAGAGCCTATGGCGAAAAACTGTTTTTT. The sequence links TRBV11-2 to TRBJ1-4; no D gene is confidently identified. Taken from cysteine to phenylalanine, the CDR3 has 16 residues. The only DNA kept is the CDR3, 48 bases in frame from the first base. The V end loses 4 bases and the J end loses 8 bases, and a stretch of 20 bases separates them. From a lookup of the germline V gene, CDR1 and CDR2 are SGHAT and FQNNGV.